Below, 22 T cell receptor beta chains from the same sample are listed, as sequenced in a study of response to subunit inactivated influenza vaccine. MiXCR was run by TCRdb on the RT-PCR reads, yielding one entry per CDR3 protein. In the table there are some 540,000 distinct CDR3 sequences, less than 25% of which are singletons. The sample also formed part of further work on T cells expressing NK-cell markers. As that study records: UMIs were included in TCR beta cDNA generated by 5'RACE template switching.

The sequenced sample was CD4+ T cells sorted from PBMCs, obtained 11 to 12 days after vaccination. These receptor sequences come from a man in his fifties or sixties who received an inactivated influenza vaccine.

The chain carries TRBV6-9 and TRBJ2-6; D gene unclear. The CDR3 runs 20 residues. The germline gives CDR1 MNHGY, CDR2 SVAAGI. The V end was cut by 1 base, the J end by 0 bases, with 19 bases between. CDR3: CASSYYPTADPYSGANVLTF. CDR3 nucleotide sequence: TGTGCCAGCAGTTATTACCCTACGGCAGACCCTTACTCTGGGGCCAACGTCCTGACTTTC.

The CDR3 nucleotides read TGCGCCAGCAGCCAAGATGCACAACCGTACTACGAGCAGTACTTC. Its protein product is CASSQDAQPYYEQYF. This rearrangement joins TRBV4-3 to TRBJ2-7, with D unclear. V was cut by 0 bases and J by 3 bases, with 12 bases left in between. CDR3 length: 15 residues. CDR1 is LGHNA, CDR2 YSLEER, per germline.

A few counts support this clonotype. The CDR3 sequence is CASSVGLGLGEETQYF. As DNA, the CDR3 is TGTGCCAGCAGCGTCGGGTTGGGATTAGGAGAAGAGACCCAGTACTTC. This chain connects TRBV12-3 or TRBV12-4 to TRBJ2-5; no reliable D call. Trimming took 6 bases from V and 3 from J, leaving 20 bases between them. CDR3 length: 16 amino acids.

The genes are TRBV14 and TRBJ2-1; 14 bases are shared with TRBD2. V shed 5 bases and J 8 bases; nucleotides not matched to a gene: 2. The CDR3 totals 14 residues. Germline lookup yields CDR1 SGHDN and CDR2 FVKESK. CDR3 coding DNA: TGTGCCAGCAGCTGGACTAGCGGGAGGTATGAGCAGTTCTTC. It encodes CASSWTSGRYEQFF.

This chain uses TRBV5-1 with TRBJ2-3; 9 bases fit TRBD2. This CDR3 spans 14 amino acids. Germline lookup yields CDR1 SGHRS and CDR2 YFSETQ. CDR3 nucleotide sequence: TGCGCTACCGCGGCGGGGGGGAGCACAGATACGCAGTATTTT. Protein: CATAAGGSTDTQYF.

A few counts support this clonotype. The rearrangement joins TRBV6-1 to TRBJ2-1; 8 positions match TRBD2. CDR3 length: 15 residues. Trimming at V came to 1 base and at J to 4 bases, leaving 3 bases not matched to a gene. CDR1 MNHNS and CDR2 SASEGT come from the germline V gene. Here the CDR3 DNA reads TGTGCCAGCAGTGAAGTGCGGGGGGTATACAATGAGCAGTTCTTC. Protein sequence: CASSEVRGVYNEQFF.

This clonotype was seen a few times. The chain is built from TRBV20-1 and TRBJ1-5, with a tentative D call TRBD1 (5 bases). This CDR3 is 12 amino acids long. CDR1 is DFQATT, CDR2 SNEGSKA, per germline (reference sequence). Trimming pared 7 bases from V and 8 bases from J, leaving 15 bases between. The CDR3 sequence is CSVPGRMEPQHF. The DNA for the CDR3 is TGCAGTGTTCCGGGACGGATGGAGCCCCAGCATTTT.

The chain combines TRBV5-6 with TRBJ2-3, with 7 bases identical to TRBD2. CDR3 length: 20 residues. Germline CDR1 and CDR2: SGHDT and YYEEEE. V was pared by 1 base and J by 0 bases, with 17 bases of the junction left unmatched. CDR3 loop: CASSLLGGTTDSASTDTQYF. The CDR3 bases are TGTGCCAGCAGCTTGCTGGGGGGGACTACCGACTCTGCTAGCACAGATACGCAGTATTTT.

CDR3 coding DNA: TGTGCCAGCAGTTACTCGAAGGAAAGGGGCTCTGGGGCCAACGTCCTGACTTTC. Translation: CASSYSKERGSGANVLTF. The chain combines TRBV6-2 or TRBV6-3 with TRBJ2-6; a weak D match, TRBD1 (5 bases). The CDR3 loop spans 18 amino acids. V lost 0 bases to trimming and J lost 0 bases, with 12 bases between them. CDR1 is MNHEY, CDR2 SVGEGT, per germline.

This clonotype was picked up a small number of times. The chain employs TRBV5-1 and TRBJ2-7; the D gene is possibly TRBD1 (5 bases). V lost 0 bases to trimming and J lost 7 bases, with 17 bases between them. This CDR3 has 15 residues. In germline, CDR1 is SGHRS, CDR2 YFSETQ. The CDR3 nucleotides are TGCGCCAGCAGCTTGGCAGGGTCAGTGCGTGAGGAGCAGTACTTC. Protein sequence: CASSLAGSVREEQYF.

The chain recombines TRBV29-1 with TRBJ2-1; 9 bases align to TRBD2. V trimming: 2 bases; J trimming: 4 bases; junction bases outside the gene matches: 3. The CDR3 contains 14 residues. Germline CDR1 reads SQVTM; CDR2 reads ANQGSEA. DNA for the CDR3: TGCAGCGTTGAAAGTCTAGCGGGGTACAATGAGCAGTTCTTC. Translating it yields CSVESLAGYNEQFF.

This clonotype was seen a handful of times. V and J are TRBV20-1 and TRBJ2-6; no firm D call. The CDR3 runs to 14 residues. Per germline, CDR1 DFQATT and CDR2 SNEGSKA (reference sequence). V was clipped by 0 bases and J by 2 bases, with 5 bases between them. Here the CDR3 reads CSARDAAGANVLTF. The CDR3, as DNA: TGCAGTGCTAGAGATGCGGCTGGGGCCAACGTCCTGACTTTC.

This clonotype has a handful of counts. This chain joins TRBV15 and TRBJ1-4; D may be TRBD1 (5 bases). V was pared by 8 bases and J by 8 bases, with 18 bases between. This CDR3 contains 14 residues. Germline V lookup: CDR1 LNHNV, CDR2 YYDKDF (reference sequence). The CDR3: CATLGALAGEKLFF. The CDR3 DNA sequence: TGTGCCACCCTTGGGGCGCTGGCAGGGGAAAAACTGTTTTTT.

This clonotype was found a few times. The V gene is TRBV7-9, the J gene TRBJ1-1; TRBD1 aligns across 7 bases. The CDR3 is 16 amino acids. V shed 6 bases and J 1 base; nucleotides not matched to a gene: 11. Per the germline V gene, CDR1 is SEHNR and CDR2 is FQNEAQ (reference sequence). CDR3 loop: CASRPSNRGRNTEAFF. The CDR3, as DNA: TGTGCCAGCAGGCCCTCGAACAGGGGTAGGAACACTGAAGCTTTCTTT.

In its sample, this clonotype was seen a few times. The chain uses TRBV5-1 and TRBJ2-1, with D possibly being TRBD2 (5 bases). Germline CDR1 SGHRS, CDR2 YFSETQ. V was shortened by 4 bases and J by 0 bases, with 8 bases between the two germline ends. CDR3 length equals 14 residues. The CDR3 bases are TGCGCCAGCAGCCGTCGGGACTCCTACAATGAGCAGTTCTTC. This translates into CASSRRDSYNEQFF. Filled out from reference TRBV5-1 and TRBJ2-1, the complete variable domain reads KAGVTQTPRYLIKTRGQQVTLSCSPISGHRSVSWYQQTPGQGLQFLFEYFSETQRNKGNFPGRFSGRQFSNSRSEMNVSTLELGDSALYLCASSRRDSYNEQFFGPGTRLTVL.

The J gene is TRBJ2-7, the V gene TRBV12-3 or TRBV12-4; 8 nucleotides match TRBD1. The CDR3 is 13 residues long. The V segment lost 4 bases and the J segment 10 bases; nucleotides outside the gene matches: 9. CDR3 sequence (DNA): TGTGCCAGCAGTTCAGCTCCAGGGGGCTATCAGTACTTC. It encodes CASSSAPGGYQYF.

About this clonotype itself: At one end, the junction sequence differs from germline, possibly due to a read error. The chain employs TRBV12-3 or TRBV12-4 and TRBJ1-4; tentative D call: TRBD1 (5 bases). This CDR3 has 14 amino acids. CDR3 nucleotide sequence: TGTGCCAGCAGTTTAGCGGGGCTTGGTGAAAAACCGTTTTTT. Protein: CASSLAGLGEKPFF.

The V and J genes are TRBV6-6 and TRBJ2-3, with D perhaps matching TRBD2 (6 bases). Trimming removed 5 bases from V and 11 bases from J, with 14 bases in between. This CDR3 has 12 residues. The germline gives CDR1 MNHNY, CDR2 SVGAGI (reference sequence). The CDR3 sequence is CASSPRGEWQYF. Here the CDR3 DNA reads TGTGCCAGCAGTCCGCGGGGCGAGTGGCAGTATTTT.

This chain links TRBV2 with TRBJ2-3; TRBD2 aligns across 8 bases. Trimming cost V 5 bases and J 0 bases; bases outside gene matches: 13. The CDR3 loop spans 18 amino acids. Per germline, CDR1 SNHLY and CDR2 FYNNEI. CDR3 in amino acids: CASSHPGAGESSTDTQYF. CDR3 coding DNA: TGTGCCAGCAGTCATCCGGGAGCGGGGGAATCTAGCACAGATACGCAGTATTTT.

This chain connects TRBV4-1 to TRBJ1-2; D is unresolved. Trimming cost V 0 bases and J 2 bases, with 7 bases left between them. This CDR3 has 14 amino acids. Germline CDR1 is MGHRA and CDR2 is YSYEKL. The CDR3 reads CASSQDLRNYGYTF. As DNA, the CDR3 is TGCGCCAGCAGCCAAGATCTCCGGAACTATGGCTACACCTTC.

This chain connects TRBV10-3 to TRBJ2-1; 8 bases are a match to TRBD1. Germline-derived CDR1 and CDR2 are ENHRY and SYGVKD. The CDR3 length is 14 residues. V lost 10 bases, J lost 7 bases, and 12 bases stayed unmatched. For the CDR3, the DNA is TGTGCCACCTCTGAGGGGCGACAGGGGAATGAGCAGTTCTTC. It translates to CATSEGRQGNEQFF.

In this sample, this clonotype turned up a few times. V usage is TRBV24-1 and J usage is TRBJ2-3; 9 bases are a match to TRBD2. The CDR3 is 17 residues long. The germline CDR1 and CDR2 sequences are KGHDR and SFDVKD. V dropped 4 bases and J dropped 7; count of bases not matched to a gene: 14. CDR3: CATSEPLLAGERNTQYF. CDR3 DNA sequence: TGTGCCACCAGTGAACCTTTATTAGCGGGAGAGAGGAATACGCAGTATTTT.